Listed below are T cell receptor beta chains from one sample, sequenced in a study of PD-L1 blockade in urothelial cancer. The repertoire was sequenced with immunoSEQ multiplex PCR; TCRdb's copy has only in-frame clones and lacks some. The sample shows about 120,000 clones, roughly 88% of them seen only once. Sample: PBMCs, taken around atezolizumab (anti-PD-L1) treatment. The receptors shown here come from a man over 45 with urothelial cancer. Each CDR3 is given with its conserved first and last residue. The D gene is left open where the match is weak. Some rows mark clone size as missing; the rest say once, few, many or name a class of expanded clone.

D	V	size	J	DNA	CDR3
NA	TRBV6-5	NA	TRBJ2-7	TGTGCCAGCAGTTACGTCCAGGCACCCTACTACGAGCAGTACTTC	CASSYVQAPYYEQYF
TRBD1	TRBV19	NA	TRBJ1-2	TGTGCCAGTACCGGGACAGTTTATGGCTACACCTTC	CASTGTVYGYTF
NA	TRBV30	NA	TRBJ1-5	TGTGCCTGGAGTGTCGGACTCAATAGCAATCAGCCCCAGCATTTT	CAWSVGLNSNQPQHF
TRBD1	TRBV18	few	TRBJ2-7	TGTGCCAGCTCACCACCGCGAGGACAGGCGGCTACCTACGAGCAGTACTTC	CASSPPRGQAATYEQYF
TRBD1	TRBV11-2	NA	TRBJ1-4	TGTGCCAGCAGCTTAAGGGGGCGCGGTGAAAAACTGTTTTTT	CASSLRGRGEKLFF
TRBD1	TRBV4-1	NA	TRBJ2-7	TGCGCCAGCAGCCGAGCACAGGGGGACACCTACGAGCAGTACTTC	CASSRAQGDTYEQYF
TRBD2	TRBV7-8	NA	TRBJ2-7	TGTGCCAGCAGCGAACTCTTTGCGGGAGGTTCTTACGAGCAGTACTTC	CASSELFAGGSYEQYF
TRBD2	TRBV6-1	NA	TRBJ2-7	TGTGCCAGCATCACCCAAAGCGGGACTGGGCAGTACTTC	CASITQSGTGQYF
NA	TRBV18	NA	TRBJ1-3	TGTGCCAGCTCACCGATCGGCGGCGCGCATGGAAACACCATATATTTT	CASSPIGGAHGNTIYF
TRBD1	TRBV6-5	once	TRBJ2-7	TGTGCCAGCAGTTACCCTTGGACAGGGGGTGCCTACGAGCAGTACTTC	CASSYPWTGGAYEQYF
TRBD2	TRBV10-3	NA	TRBJ2-3	TGTGCCATATCTCCGGGGACTAGCGGATTGGGTACGCAGTATTTT	CAISPGTSGLGTQYF
NA	TRBV14	NA	TRBJ2-7	TGTGCCAGCAGCCAAACAGCGGTCGAGCAGTACTTC	CASSQTAVEQYF
NA	TRBV19	NA	TRBJ2-1	TGTGCCAGTAGTATAGACTCTTACAATGAGCAGTTCTTC	CASSIDSYNEQFF
NA	TRBV9	NA	TRBJ2-7	TGTGCCAGCAGCGTAGGCGGCTCCTACGAGCAGTACTTC	CASSVGGSYEQYF
NA	TRBV2	NA	TRBJ2-4	TGTGCCAGCAGTCCCCGGGTAGCCAAAAACATTCAGTACTTC	CASSPRVAKNIQYF
NA	TRBV28	NA	TRBJ2-7	TGTGCCAGCAGTCGTACTTATCGGTACGAGCAGTACTTC	CASSRTYRYEQYF
TRBD2	TRBV6-1	NA	TRBJ2-7	TGTGCCAGCAGACCAATGGGACTAGACTCCTACGAGCAGTACTTC	CASRPMGLDSYEQYF